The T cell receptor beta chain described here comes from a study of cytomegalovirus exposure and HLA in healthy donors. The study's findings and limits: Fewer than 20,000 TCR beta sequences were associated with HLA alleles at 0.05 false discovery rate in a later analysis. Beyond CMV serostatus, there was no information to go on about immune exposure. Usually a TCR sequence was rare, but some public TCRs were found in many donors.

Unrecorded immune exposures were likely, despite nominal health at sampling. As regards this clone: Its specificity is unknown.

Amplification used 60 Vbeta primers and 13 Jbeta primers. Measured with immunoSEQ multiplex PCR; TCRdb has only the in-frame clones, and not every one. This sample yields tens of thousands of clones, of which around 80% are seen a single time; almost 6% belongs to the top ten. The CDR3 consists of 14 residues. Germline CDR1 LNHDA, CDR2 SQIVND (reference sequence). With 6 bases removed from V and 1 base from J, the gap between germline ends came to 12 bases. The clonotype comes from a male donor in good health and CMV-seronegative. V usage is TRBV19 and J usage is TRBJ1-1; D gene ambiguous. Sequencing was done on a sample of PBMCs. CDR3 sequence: CASRVLGTNTEAFF. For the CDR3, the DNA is TGTGCCAGTAGGGTCCTAGGAACGAACACTGAAGCTTTCTTT.